This TCR beta chain was recorded in a study of blood T cell repertoires in COVID-19. Study-wide background: T cells, B-cell-depleted T cells, or PBMCs provided the cDNA or gDNA that served as material.

This CDR3 has 15 residues. V was clipped by 0 bases and J by 3 bases, with 10 bases between them. The germline V gene encodes CDR1 PRHDT and CDR2 FYEKMQ (reference sequence). Authors' methods: Amplifying reference gene primers gave estimates of nucleated cell counts. Data came from immunoSEQ multiplex PCR; TCRdb stores just in-frame clones and leaves some out. V and J calls plus clone size are reproduced from that table; the DNA served to infer D and trimming. The table has some 130,000 clones, about nine tenths seen once. V usage is TRBV13 and J usage is TRBJ2-3; D uncertain. The sample was peripheral blood. The origin of this receptor is a man in his forties or fifties with active COVID-19. Here the CDR3 reads CASSLGGRITDTQYF. CDR3 nucleotide sequence: TGTGCCAGCAGCTTAGGGGGCCGGATTACAGATACGCAGTATTTT.